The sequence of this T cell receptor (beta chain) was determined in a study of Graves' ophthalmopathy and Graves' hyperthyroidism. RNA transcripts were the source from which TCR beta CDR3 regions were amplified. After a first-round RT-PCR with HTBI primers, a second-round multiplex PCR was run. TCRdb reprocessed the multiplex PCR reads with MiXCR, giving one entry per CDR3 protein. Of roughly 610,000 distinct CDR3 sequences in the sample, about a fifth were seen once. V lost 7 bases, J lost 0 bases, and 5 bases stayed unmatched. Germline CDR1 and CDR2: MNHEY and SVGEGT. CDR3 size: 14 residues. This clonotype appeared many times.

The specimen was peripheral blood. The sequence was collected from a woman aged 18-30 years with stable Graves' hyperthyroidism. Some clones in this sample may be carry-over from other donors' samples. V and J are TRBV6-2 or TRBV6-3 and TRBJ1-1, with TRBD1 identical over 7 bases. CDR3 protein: CASTIDRVNTEAFF. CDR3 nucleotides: TGTGCCAGCACTATCGACAGGGTGAACACTGAAGCTTTCTTT.